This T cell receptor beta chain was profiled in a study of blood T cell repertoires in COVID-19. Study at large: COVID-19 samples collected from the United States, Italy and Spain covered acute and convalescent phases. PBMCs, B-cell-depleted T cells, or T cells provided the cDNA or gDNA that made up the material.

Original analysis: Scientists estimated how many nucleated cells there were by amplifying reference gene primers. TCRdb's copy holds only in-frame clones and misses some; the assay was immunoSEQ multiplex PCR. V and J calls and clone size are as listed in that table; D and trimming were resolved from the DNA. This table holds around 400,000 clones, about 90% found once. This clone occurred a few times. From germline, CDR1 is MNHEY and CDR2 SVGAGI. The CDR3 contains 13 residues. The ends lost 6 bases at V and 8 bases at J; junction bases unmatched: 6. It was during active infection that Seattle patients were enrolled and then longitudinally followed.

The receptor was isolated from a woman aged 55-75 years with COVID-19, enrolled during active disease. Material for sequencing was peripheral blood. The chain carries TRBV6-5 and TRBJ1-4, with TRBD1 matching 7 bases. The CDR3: CASRFTDREKLFF. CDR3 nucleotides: TGTGCCAGCAGATTCACGGACAGGGAAAAACTGTTTTTT.